A single T cell receptor beta chain is shown here with its context. The CDR3 is made up of 12 amino acids. V was pared by 5 bases and J by 8 bases, with 11 bases between. The sample is drawn from a study of T cell responses to AZD1222 COVID-19 vaccine. The data were produced by immunoSEQ multiplex PCR, yet TCRdb's version contains in-frame clones alone and is incomplete. The sample records some 120,000 clones, approximately 88% being singletons. This clonotype originated in an adult in good health. The chain joins TRBV12-3 or TRBV12-4 to TRBJ2-3, with D tentatively TRBD1 (6 bases). This specimen was peripheral blood, taken on day 0 of AZD1222 vaccination. CDR3 nucleotide sequence: TGTGCCAGCAGTCCAGACAGGTTTACGCAGTATTTT. It translates to CASSPDRFTQYF.